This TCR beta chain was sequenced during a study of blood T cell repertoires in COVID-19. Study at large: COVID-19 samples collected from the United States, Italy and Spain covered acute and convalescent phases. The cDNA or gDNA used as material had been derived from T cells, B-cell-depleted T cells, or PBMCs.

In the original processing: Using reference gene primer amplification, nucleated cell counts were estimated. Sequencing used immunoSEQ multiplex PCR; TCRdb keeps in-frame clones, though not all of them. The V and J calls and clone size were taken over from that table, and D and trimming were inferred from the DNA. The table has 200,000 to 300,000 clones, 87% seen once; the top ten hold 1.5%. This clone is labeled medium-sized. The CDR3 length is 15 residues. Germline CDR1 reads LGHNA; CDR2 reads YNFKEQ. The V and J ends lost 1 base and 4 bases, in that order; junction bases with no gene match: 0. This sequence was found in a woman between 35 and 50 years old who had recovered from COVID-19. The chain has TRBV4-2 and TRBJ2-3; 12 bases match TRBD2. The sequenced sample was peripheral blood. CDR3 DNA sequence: TGTGCCAGCAGCCAAGCTAGCGGGGGGGCAGATACGCAGTATTTT. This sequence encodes CASSQASGGADTQYF.